Described below is a single TCR beta chain sequence and its context. The data derive from a study of PD-1 blockade in classical Hodgkin lymphoma. The CDR3 runs 13 residues. Between the trimmed V and J ends, which lost 0 bases and 7 bases, there was a span of 7 bases. The germline gives CDR1 LGHNT, CDR2 FRNRAP. Sequencing used immunoSEQ multiplex PCR; TCRdb keeps in-frame clones, though not all of them. Counted here are 20,000 to 25,000 clones, about three quarters occurring once; the ten biggest clones make up approximately 44%. Relapse was seen in all patients after autologous stem cell transplantation, and brentuximab vedotin exposure was variable.

The clonotype was recovered from a human donor with classical Hodgkin lymphoma. Sequenced material: peripheral blood mononuclear cells (PBMCs), taken before the second cycle of nivolumab. This sequence joins TRBV12-5 and TRBJ2-1; D is undetermined. The chain's CDR3 is CASGLVGINEQFF. The CDR3 nucleotides are TGTGCTAGTGGTTTGGTGGGTATTAATGAGCAGTTCTTC.